A selection of T cell receptor beta chains follows, all from one sample in a study of blood T cell repertoires in COVID-19. The repertoire was sequenced with immunoSEQ multiplex PCR; TCRdb's copy has only in-frame clones and lacks some. This table has more than 80,000 clones, under 85% appearing once. Input material: peripheral blood. These receptors all come from a woman in her 70s with acute or convalescent COVID-19. CDR3s include the opening cysteine and the closing phenylalanine or tryptophan. D genes are given only for firm matches. Clone size is not always given. Where it is, it says once, few, many or a class for expanded clones.

J gene	V gene	D gene	clone size	CDR3 DNA	CDR3 protein
TRBJ1-5	TRBV18	TRBD1	few	TGTGCCAGCTCACCGGGACAGGGGAATCAGCCCCAGCATTTT	CASSPGQGNQPQHF
TRBJ1-1	TRBV11-1	TRBD1	NA	TGTGCCAGCAGGGGACAGGGGGCCTGGAGTGAAGCTTTCTTT	CASRGQGAWSEAFF
TRBJ1-1	TRBV5-6	NA	NA	TGTGCCAGCACCCCGTTGACATCGAACACTGAAGCTTTCTTT	CASTPLTSNTEAFF
TRBJ1-1	TRBV4-1	NA	NA	TGCGCCAGCAGCTCAGGGGTCAGCGGCACTGAAGCTTTCTTT	CASSSGVSGTEAFF
TRBJ2-2	TRBV10-3	NA	NA	TGTGCCATCAGTGACACATTCGCCGGGGAGCTGTTTTTT	CAISDTFAGELFF
TRBJ1-1	TRBV28	NA	NA	TGTGCCAGCAGTTTCTCTTGGCCGAACACTGAAGCTTTCTTT	CASSFSWPNTEAFF
TRBJ1-6	TRBV19	TRBD1	few	TGTGCCAGTAAAGACAGGGCGCAGAATTCACCCCTCCACTTT	CASKDRAQNSPLHF
TRBJ1-1	TRBV7-9	NA	NA	TGTGCCAGCAGCTTACCAGGACAACAGAACACTGAAGCTTTCTTT	CASSLPGQQNTEAFF
TRBJ1-1	TRBV5-1	NA	NA	TGCGCCAGCAGCTTTACTTTGGACACTGAAGCTTTCTTT	CASSFTLDTEAFF
TRBJ2-7	TRBV5-1	NA	NA	TGCGCCAGCAGCTCGGGGGGCAGGCGTGGGTACGAGCAGTACTTC	CASSSGGRRGYEQYF
TRBJ2-7	TRBV14	TRBD1	once	TGTGCCAGCAGCCAACTTGGACAGGGTAACGAGCAGTACTTC	CASSQLGQGNEQYF
TRBJ1-1	TRBV27	NA	NA	TGTGCCAGTTTCGAGAGACAGAACACTGAAGCTTTCTTT	CASFERQNTEAFF
TRBJ1-3	TRBV19	TRBD1	NA	TGTGCCAGTAGACCCCCGGGACAGGGGAACACCATATATTTT	CASRPPGQGNTIYF
TRBJ2-7	TRBV28	TRBD1	NA	TGTGCCAGCACTCAGGGGGCTACCCGGGGGGAGCAGTACTTC	CASTQGATRGEQYF
TRBJ1-2	TRBV16	NA	NA	TGTGCCAGCAGCCAAGGGGCGAACTATGGCTACACCTTC	CASSQGANYGYTF
TRBJ2-5	TRBV5-5	NA	NA	TGTGCCAGCAGCTTCTCGTCGGGCCAAGAGACCCAGTACTTC	CASSFSSGQETQYF
TRBJ2-2	TRBV19	TRBD2	NA	TGTGCCAGTACCCGCGGACTAGCGGGGGGCTGGGACACCGGGGAGCTGTTTTTT	CASTRGLAGGWDTGELFF
TRBJ2-1	TRBV6-5	NA	NA	TGTGCCAGCAGTTCACTACAGGGCTCAGATGAGCAGTTCTTC	CASSSLQGSDEQFF
TRBJ2-7	TRBV18	TRBD1	NA	TGTGCCAGCTCACGGACAGGGGGCGCGTTCGAGCAGTACTTC	CASSRTGGAFEQYF
TRBJ1-2	TRBV19	NA	NA	TGTGCCAGTAGTATTGTAGGGCCAGGGTATCCTGGCTACACCTTC	CASSIVGPGYPGYTF
TRBJ1-4	TRBV4-1	NA	NA	TGCGCCAGCAGCCAATCACAGGCAACTAATGAAAAACTGTTTTTT	CASSQSQATNEKLFF
TRBJ1-1	TRBV7-8	NA	NA	TGTGCCAGCAGCCTGGACACGACTGAAGCTTTCTTT	CASSLDTTEAFF
TRBJ1-5	TRBV20-1	NA	NA	TGCAGTGCTAGTGCACAGGCCCATCAGCCCCAGCATTTT	CSASAQAHQPQHF
TRBJ1-1	TRBV20-1	TRBD1	once	TGCAGTGCTAGTCCCGGGACAGGGGGCACTGAAGCTTTCTTT	CSASPGTGGTEAFF
TRBJ1-3	TRBV18	NA	NA	TGTGCCAGCTCACCTCAAGGGGCTGGAAACACCATATATTTT	CASSPQGAGNTIYF
TRBJ2-1	TRBV27	NA	NA	TGTGCCAGCACTTCAACTCACGGGTGGAATGAGCAGTTCTTC	CASTSTHGWNEQFF
TRBJ1-2	TRBV27	NA	NA	TGTGCCAGCAGAACCGGACAGAACTATGGCTACACCTTC	CASRTGQNYGYTF
TRBJ1-6	TRBV27	NA	NA	TGTGCCAGCAGTTCCCCCTCGGACAGCTATAATTCACCCCTCCACTTT	CASSSPSDSYNSPLHF
TRBJ1-2	TRBV30	TRBD1	once	TGTGCCTGGAGGGGGACCCCGGGACAGCCCCCATTCACCTTC	CAWRGTPGQPPFTF
TRBJ2-3	TRBV29-1	NA	NA	TGCAGCGTGAGACAGCCCACAGATACGCAGTATTTT	CSVRQPTDTQYF
TRBJ1-2	TRBV5-1	NA	NA	TGCGCCAGCAGCTTGGCGTCCCGGTATGGCTACACCTTC	CASSLASRYGYTF
TRBJ2-1	TRBV6-5	TRBD1	NA	TGTGCCAGCAGTTACCGGACAGGGATTAACAATGAGCAGTTCTTC	CASSYRTGINNEQFF
TRBJ2-7	TRBV5-1	NA	NA	TGCGCCAGCAGCGTACCGGGACAATCCTACGAGCAGTACTTC	CASSVPGQSYEQYF
TRBJ1-6	TRBV5-6	NA	few	TGTGCCAGCAGCTTGGAGGGTTGGGGCAGAGATAATTCACCCCTCCACTTT	CASSLEGWGRDNSPLHF
TRBJ2-1	TRBV27	TRBD2	NA	TGTGCCAGCAGTTACCGCCCCGGACTAGCGGGGTGGGATAGCTCCTACAATGAGCAGTTCTTC	CASSYRPGLAGWDSSYNEQFF
TRBJ2-7	TRBV27	TRBD1	NA	TGTGCCAGCAGTTTCGGGCAGGGGGCCCCCTACGAGCAGTACTTC	CASSFGQGAPYEQYF
TRBJ1-1	TRBV18	NA	NA	TGTGCCAGCTCACCCCCGACAGGGAACACTGAAGCTTTCTTT	CASSPPTGNTEAFF
TRBJ1-5	TRBV6-6	NA	NA	TGTGCCAGCAGCGCAGACATTCGGGGGCCCCAGCATTTT	CASSADIRGPQHF
TRBJ1-2	TRBV27	NA	NA	TGTGCCAGCAGTGCCAACGCGGGATTCTATGGCTACACCTTC	CASSANAGFYGYTF
TRBJ1-3	TRBV5-1	TRBD1	few	TGCGCCAGCAGCTTGGATTGGACAGGCGCTGGAAACACCATATATTTT	CASSLDWTGAGNTIYF
TRBJ2-1	TRBV4-2	TRBD2	NA	TGTGCCAGCAGCCCGGGACTAGCGGGGGGGAGTGCGCAGTTCTTC	CASSPGLAGGSAQFF
TRBJ2-6	TRBV9	NA	NA	TGTGCCAGCAGCTTTCACAACTCTGGGGCCAACGTCCTGACTTTC	CASSFHNSGANVLTF
TRBJ1-1	TRBV7-9	TRBD1	once	TGTGCCAGCAGTGCGGGACAGGGAGCTTTCTTT	CASSAGQGAFF
TRBJ1-4	TRBV28	NA	once	TGTGCCAGCAGCCTAAACAGCCAAGTAGCAACTAATGAAAAACTGTTTTTT	CASSLNSQVATNEKLFF
TRBJ2-3	TRBV2	TRBD2	NA	TGTGCCAGCTGGGCTAGACTAGCTCACACAGATACGCAGTATTTT	CASWARLAHTDTQYF
TRBJ1-4	TRBV5-1	TRBD1	NA	TGCGCCAGCAGCTGGGGGACAGGGAACGAAAAACTGTTTTTT	CASSWGTGNEKLFF
TRBJ2-1	TRBV2	TRBD2	NA	TGTGCCAGCAGCGGGGGGAGTAATGAGCAGTTCTTC	CASSGGSNEQFF
TRBJ1-1	TRBV18	NA	few	TGTGCCAGCTCACCTTCGGTAGACACTGAAGCTTTCTTT	CASSPSVDTEAFF
TRBJ1-4	TRBV21-1	NA	NA	TGTGCCAGCAGCACCCCCGCGGGGAAACTGGGAGAAAAACTGTTTTTT	CASSTPAGKLGEKLFF
TRBJ1-4	TRBV18	TRBD1	NA	TGTGCCAGCTCACCGGGACAGGGGAATGAAAAACTGTTTTTT	CASSPGQGNEKLFF
TRBJ1-2	TRBV13	TRBD1	NA	TGTGCCAGCAGCACTGACAGGGGATCCAAGGTCGGGTATGGCTACACCTTC	CASSTDRGSKVGYGYTF
TRBJ1-3	TRBV5-1	TRBD1	NA	TGCGCCAGCCGTAGGGGACAGGGGACAGAAAACACCATATATTTT	CASRRGQGTENTIYF
TRBJ2-5	TRBV4-1	TRBD2	NA	TGCGCCAGCAGCCAGACTGGACTAGCGGGGGAGGCCCAGTACTTC	CASSQTGLAGEAQYF
TRBJ2-7	TRBV30	NA	NA	TGTGCCTCCACCCTATCGGGAGAGCAGTACTTC	CASTLSGEQYF
TRBJ1-2	TRBV4-1	TRBD1	NA	TGCGCCAGCAGCCAACCGACAGGGCTCGGCTACACCTTC	CASSQPTGLGYTF
TRBJ2-4	TRBV10-3	TRBD1	NA	TGTGCCATCAGTGAGGGGACAGGGATAGACATTCAGTACTTC	CAISEGTGIDIQYF
TRBJ1-2	TRBV11-2	NA	NA	TGTGCCAGCAGCCCTCAGGGATCAAACTATGGCTACACCTTC	CASSPQGSNYGYTF